A few counts support the clone carrying this T cell receptor (beta chain). No antigen is known for it. Germline CDR1 MNHEY, CDR2 SVGEGT. The V end lost 5 bases, the J end lost 10 bases, and 17 bases lay between the germline ends. The CDR3 has 13 residues. This record belongs to a study of T cell repertoires in cytomegalovirus infection. Study summary: Recently identified HLA-C-restricted and well-studied HLA-B-restricted CMV epitopes were used. Public TCR beta signatures were indicative of both CMV infection and a matching HLA type.

TCRdb independently ran MiXCR on the reads; one entry per CDR3 protein. The sample records about 310,000 distinct CDR3 sequences, 20% to 25% being singletons. The sequencing here drew on cultured PBMCs, taken from culture after CMV antigen stimulation. The chain couples TRBV6-2 or TRBV6-3 to TRBJ1-1; D is possibly TRBD1 (6 bases). The TCR comes from a human donor in good health (CMV status not recorded). Some clones in this sample may be carry-over from other donors' samples. CDR3 DNA: TGTGCCAGCAGTCGCGGGCAGGGGCGAGGAGCTTTCTTT. It is translated as CASSRGQGRGAFF.